This entry concerns a single TCR beta chain. Its antigen is as yet unknown. These data come from a study of cytomegalovirus exposure and HLA in healthy donors. Study overall: One earlier analysis, a look at around 180 million T cells, found fewer than 140 million unique TCR beta sequences.

Use of 60 Vbeta and 13 Jbeta primers characterized the PCR. Sequencing was performed with immunoSEQ multiplex PCR; in TCRdb, only in-frame clones are kept and a portion is missing. The sample table sets out about 130,000 clones. Study results and caveats: Looking again later, the authors saw that most CMV-associated TCR beta chains seemed HLA-restricted. Across donors, sequencing depth was assumed by presence/absence analyses to be roughly uniform. The availability of immune exposure information extended only to CMV serostatus.

This receptor was taken from a young man in good health and CMV-seronegative. The sequenced sample consisted of PBMCs.

CDR3 DNA: TGTGCCACCAGCAGGGGACTAGTTGGGGAGGGGTCCAAAAACATTCAGTACTTC. This sequence encodes CATSRGLVGEGSKNIQYF. The V gene is TRBV15, the J gene TRBJ2-4; 8 nucleotides match TRBD2. Per the germline V gene, CDR1 is LNHNV and CDR2 is YYDKDF (reference sequence). This CDR3 is built from 18 residues. With V trimmed by 3 bases and J by 2 bases, 12 bases remained unmatched.